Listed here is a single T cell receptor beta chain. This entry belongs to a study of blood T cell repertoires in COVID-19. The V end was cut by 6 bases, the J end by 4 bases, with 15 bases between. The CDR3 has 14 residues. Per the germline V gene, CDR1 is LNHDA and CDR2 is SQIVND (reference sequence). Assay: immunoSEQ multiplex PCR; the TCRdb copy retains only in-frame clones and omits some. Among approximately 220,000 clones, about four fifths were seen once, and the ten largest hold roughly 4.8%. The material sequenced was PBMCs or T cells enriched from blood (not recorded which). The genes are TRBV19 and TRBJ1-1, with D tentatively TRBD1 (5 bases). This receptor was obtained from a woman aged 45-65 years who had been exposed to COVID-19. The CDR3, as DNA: TGTGCCAGTAGATGGGGCAGAAGCGTCACTGAAGCTTTCTTT. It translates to CASRWGRSVTEAFF.